One sample yielded the 14 T cell receptor beta chains listed below, sequenced in a study of blood T cell repertoires in COVID-19. Sequencing was performed with immunoSEQ multiplex PCR; in TCRdb, only in-frame clones are kept and a portion is missing. The data contain 130,000 to 150,000 clones, about three quarters of them singletons. Source material: peripheral blood. The source is an older woman with acute or convalescent COVID-19.

The gene calls are TRBV3-1 (or the pseudogene TRBV3-2) and TRBJ2-1; D might be TRBD1 (6 bases). The CDR3 runs to 17 residues. In germline, CDR1 is LGHDT, CDR2 YNNKEL (reference sequence). Trimming cost V 4 bases and J 0 bases, with 16 bases left between them. The CDR3 region is CASSRQGSWYSYNEQFF. The CDR3 coding sequence is TGTGCCAGCAGCCGCCAGGGGTCTTGGTACTCCTACAATGAGCAGTTCTTC.

This clone was detected only a few times. The chain links TRBV11-3 to TRBJ2-1; D remains unclear. Germline assignment: CDR1 SGHNT and CDR2 YENEEA. V dropped 5 bases and J dropped 0 bases, with 14 bases sitting between them. The length of the CDR3 is 16 residues. This CDR3 is CASSGGALGSYNEQFF. The CDR3 DNA reads as TGTGCCAGCAGCGGCGGTGCTTTAGGCTCCTACAATGAGCAGTTCTTC.

The V and J genes are TRBV20-1 and TRBJ1-2; TRBD1 matches 9 bases. This CDR3 has 14 amino acids. V trimming: 3 bases; J trimming: 2 bases; junction bases outside the gene matches: 4. From germline, CDR1 is DFQATT and CDR2 SNEGSKA (reference sequence). The CDR3 here is CSASTGTGNYGYTF. The CDR3 DNA sequence: TGCAGTGCTAGTACCGGGACAGGGAACTATGGCTACACCTTC.

This rearrangement joins TRBV25-1 to TRBJ1-6; 8 positions agree with TRBD1. Per the germline V gene, CDR1 is MGHDK and CDR2 is SYGVNS. V dropped 6 bases and J dropped 8; count of bases not matched to a gene: 9. This CDR3 spans 15 amino acids. CDR3 loop: CASRGYDRGYSPLHF. The CDR3 DNA reads as TGTGCCAGCAGGGGCTATGACAGGGGATATTCACCCCTCCACTTT. Full variable domain (rest looked up from reference TRBV25-1 and TRBJ1-6): EADIYQTPRYLVIGTGKKITLECSQTMGHDKMYWYQQDPGMELHLIHYSYGVNSTEKGDLSSESTVSRIRTEHFPLTLESARPSHTSQYLCASRGYDRGYSPLHFGNGTRLTVT.

The chain has TRBV24-1 and TRBJ1-2; D call uncertain. With 4 bases removed from V and 6 bases from J, the gap between germline ends came to 11 bases. From germline, CDR1 is KGHDR and CDR2 SFDVKD. The CDR3 extends over 13 amino acids. The CDR3 DNA reads as TGTGCCACCAGTGACACCCTATCCAATGGCTACACCTTC. This sequence encodes CATSDTLSNGYTF.

The chain links TRBV18 to TRBJ1-5; unclear D gene. The V gene lost 5 bases and the J gene lost 1 base, with 18 bases spanning the gap. The CDR3 extends over 17 amino acids. The germline V gene encodes CDR1 KGHSH and CDR2 LQKENI. CDR3 protein: CASSLALGGSSNQPQHF. CDR3 bases: TGTGCCAGCTCATTAGCCCTCGGCGGCAGCAGCAATCAGCCCCAGCATTTT.

V is TRBV29-1 and J is TRBJ2-5, with D possibly matching TRBD1 (5 bases). Per the germline V gene, CDR1 is SQVTM and CDR2 is ANQGSEA. V lost 5 bases and J lost 4, with 11 bases in between. This CDR3 comprises 12 residues. Written as DNA, the CDR3 is TGCAGCGTTATGACTGACAGAGAGACCCAGTACTTC. Protein sequence: CSVMTDRETQYF.

Only one count was recorded for this clone. The chain recombines TRBV28 with TRBJ1-1, with D possibly being TRBD1 (5 bases). Trimming left V 5 bases short and J 0 bases short, with 16 bases between. This CDR3 region has 16 residues. The V gene's germline CDR1 is MDHEN and CDR2 SYDVKM. CDR3 sequence: CASSIGGVIMNTEAFF. In nucleotides, the CDR3 is TGTGCCAGCAGTATTGGGGGGGTAATAATGAACACTGAAGCTTTCTTT.

The chain couples TRBV24-1 to TRBJ2-1; 7 positions match TRBD1. The CDR3 has 15 residues. V shed 3 bases, J shed 9 bases, and the junction held 10 bases outside the gene matches. Germline V lookup: CDR1 KGHDR, CDR2 SFDVKD. The CDR3 region has the DNA TGTGCCACCAGTGATATCAAGGGCAGGGGGAGTGAGCAGTTCTTC. Translation gives CATSDIKGRGSEQFF.

J is TRBJ1-3 and V is TRBV9; D call uncertain. Per the germline V gene, CDR1 is SGDLS and CDR2 is YYNGEE. CDR3 size: 14 residues. V lost 0 bases, J lost 0 bases, and 4 bases lay in between. The DNA of the CDR3 is TGTGCCAGCAGCGTAGGAGACTCTGGAAACACCATATATTTT. It codes for CASSVGDSGNTIYF.

The chain joins TRBV7-8 to TRBJ1-1; D gene uncertain. There are 12 residues in the CDR3. CDR1 and CDR2 (germline): SGHVS, FQNEAQ. V lost 2 bases and J lost 3, with 4 bases in between. Here the CDR3 DNA reads TGTGCCAGCAGCTTACTTTACACTGAAGCTTTCTTT. It specifies CASSLLYTEAFF.

The chain has TRBV9 and TRBJ2-1; D possibly corresponds to TRBD1 (6 bases). This CDR3 comprises 13 residues. Trimming left V 4 bases short and J 5 bases short, with 10 bases between. Germline V gene data show CDR1 as SGDLS and CDR2 as YYNGEE. This chain's CDR3 is CASSTRQDNEQFF. In nucleotides, the CDR3 is TGTGCCAGCAGCACAAGACAGGACAATGAGCAGTTCTTC.

The chain has TRBV11-3 and TRBJ2-2, with 8 bases aligning to TRBD2. CDR3 length: 15 amino acids. J lost 6 bases, V lost 5 bases, and 8 bases had no gene match. Germline V CDR1 and CDR2: SGHNT, YENEEA. DNA for the CDR3: TGTGCCAGCAGCCGAGAAGCGGGAGCCCCCGGGGAGCTGTTTTTT. Protein sequence: CASSREAGAPGELFF.

J is TRBJ2-3 and V is TRBV24-1, with 7 bases matching TRBD2. The junction had 6 bases not matched to a gene; V was cut back by 9 bases and J by 4 bases. Germline V gene data show CDR1 as KGHDR and CDR2 as SFDVKD. The CDR3 totals 13 residues. In nucleotides, the CDR3 is TGTGCCACCCGCGGCGGGAGTGCAGATACGCAGTATTTT. Protein product: CATRGGSADTQYF.